This T cell receptor (beta chain) was retrieved from a study of CD8+ T cells in alopecia areata. This CDR3 contains 15 residues. The germline V gene has CDR1 SGHTS and CDR2 YDEGEE. The germline V and J ends were trimmed by 1 base and 5 bases, with 15 bases remaining between them. The sample's treatment: oral pan-JAK inhibitor, 5-10 mg twice daily. Sorting from PBMCs produced CD4+ and CD8+ T cells. cDNA reverse transcribed from extracted RNA served as the sequencing template. TCRdb's table, derived via immunoSEQ multiplex PCR, lists solely in-frame clones and lacks some. Here the sample spans about 220,000 clones, approximately 57% being singletons.

This chain joins TRBV5-8 and TRBJ2-5; D perhaps matches TRBD1 (6 bases). This specimen consisted of CD4+ T cells sorted from blood, obtained at week 4, from a patient treated with tofacitinib. This clonotype originated in a human donor with alopecia areata. The CDR3 region is CASSLILQGGETQYF. The CDR3 DNA reads as TGTGCCAGCAGCTTGATACTACAGGGCGGGGAGACCCAGTACTTC.